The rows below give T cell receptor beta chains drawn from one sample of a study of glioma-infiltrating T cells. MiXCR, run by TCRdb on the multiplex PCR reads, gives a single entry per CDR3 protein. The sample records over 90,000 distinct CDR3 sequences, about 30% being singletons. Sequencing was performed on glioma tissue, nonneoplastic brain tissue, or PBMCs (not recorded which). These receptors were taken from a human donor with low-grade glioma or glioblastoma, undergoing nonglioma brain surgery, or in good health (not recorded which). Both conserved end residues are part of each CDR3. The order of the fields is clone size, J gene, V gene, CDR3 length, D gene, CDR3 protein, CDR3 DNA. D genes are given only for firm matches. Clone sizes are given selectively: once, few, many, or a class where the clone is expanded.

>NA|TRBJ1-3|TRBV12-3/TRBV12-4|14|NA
CASSFGSGGNTIYF
TGTGCCAGCAGTTTTGGGTCGGGGGGAAACACCATATATTTT
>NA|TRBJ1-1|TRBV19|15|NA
CASSMGPGLNTEAFF
TGTGCCAGCAGTATGGGCCCAGGCTTGAACACTGAAGCTTTCTTT
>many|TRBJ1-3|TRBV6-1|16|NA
CASDSGQPLSGNTIYF
TGTGCCAGCGACTCGGGGCAGCCACTCTCTGGAAACACCATATATTTT
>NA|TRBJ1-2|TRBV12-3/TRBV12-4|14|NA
CASSLTQQGGGYTF
TGTGCCAGCAGTTTAACCCAACAGGGTGGCGGCTACACCTTC
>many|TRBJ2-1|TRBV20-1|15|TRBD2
CSPVQAGGPGNEQFF
TGCAGTCCTGTTCAAGCGGGGGGGCCGGGCAATGAGCAGTTCTTC
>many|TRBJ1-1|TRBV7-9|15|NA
CASSLTDRANTEAFF
TGTGCCAGCAGCCTGACCGACAGAGCGAACACTGAAGCTTTCTTT
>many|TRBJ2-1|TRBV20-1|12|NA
CSAPPSNNEQFF
TGCAGTGCCCCCCCCTCCAACAATGAGCAGTTCTTC
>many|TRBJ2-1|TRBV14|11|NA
CASSQKGQQFF
TGTGCCAGCAGCCAGAAGGGACAGCAGTTCTTC
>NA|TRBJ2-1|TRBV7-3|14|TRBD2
CASGSSGGADEQFF
TGTGCTAGTGGGTCTAGCGGGGGGGCAGACGAGCAGTTCTTC
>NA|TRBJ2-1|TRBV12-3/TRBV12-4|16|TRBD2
CASSLSGGVPNNEQFF
TGTGCCAGCAGCCTTAGCGGGGGGGTTCCAAACAATGAGCAGTTCTTC
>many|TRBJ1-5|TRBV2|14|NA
CASSTVISNQPQHF
TGTGCCAGCAGTACCGTAATTAGCAATCAGCCCCAGCATTTT
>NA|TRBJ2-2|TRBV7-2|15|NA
CASSPWRGNTGELFF
TGTGCCAGCAGCCCCTGGAGGGGAAACACCGGGGAGCTGTTTTTT
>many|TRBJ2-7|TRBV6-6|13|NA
CASSYSTGYEQYF
TGTGCCAGCAGTTACTCGACAGGCTACGAGCAGTACTTC
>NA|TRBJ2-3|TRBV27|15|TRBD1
CASSKSGTGKDTQYF
TGTGCCAGCAGTAAATCCGGGACAGGGAAAGATACGCAGTATTTT
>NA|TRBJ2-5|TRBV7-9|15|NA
CASSLVRGGRETQYF
TGTGCCAGCAGCCTCGTGAGGGGGGGCCGGGAGACCCAGTACTTC
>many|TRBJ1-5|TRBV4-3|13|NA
CASSLGPRQPQHF
TGCGCCAGCAGCCTCGGACCTCGGCAGCCCCAGCATTTT
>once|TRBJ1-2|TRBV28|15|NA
CACSLTKVSYYGYTF
TGTGCCTGCAGTTTAACCAAAGTCAGTTACTATGGATACACCTTC
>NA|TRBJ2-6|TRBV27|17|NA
CASSLSFGLTGANVLAF
TGTGCCAGCAGTTTATCCTTCGGACTTACTGGGGCCAACGTCCTGGCTTTC
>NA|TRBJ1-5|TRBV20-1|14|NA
CSALHARGNQPQHF
TGCAGTGCCCTACACGCGAGGGGCAATCAGCCCCAGCATTTT
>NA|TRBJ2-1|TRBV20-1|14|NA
CSASEGWGNNEQFF
TGCAGTGCTAGTGAGGGGTGGGGAAACAATGAGCAGTTCTTC
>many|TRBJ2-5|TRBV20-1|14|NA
CSARDSINQETQYF
TGCAGTGCTAGAGATTCCATAAACCAAGAGACCCAGTACTTC
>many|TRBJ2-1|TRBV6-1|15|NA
CASSRSGLPYNEQFF
TGTGCCAGCAGCCGTAGCGGACTTCCCTACAATGAGCAGTTCTTC
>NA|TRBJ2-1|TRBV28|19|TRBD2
CASSLGRPGGPQGYNEQFF
TGTGCCAGCAGCTTGGGACGACCGGGGGGGCCTCAAGGCTACAATGAGCAGTTCTTC
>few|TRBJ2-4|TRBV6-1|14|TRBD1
CASTLRGQGNIQYF
TGTGCCAGCACCCTAAGGGGGCAGGGAAACATTCAGTACTTC
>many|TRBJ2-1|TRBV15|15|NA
CATSRARSSYNEQFF
TGTGCCACCAGCAGAGCCCGAAGCTCCTACAATGAGCAGTTCTTC
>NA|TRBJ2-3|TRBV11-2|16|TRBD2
CASGTSGGGAVDTQYF
TGTGCCAGCGGGACCTCTGGCGGGGGGGCCGTAGATACGCAGTATTTT
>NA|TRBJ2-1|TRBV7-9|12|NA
CASSNQGGEQFF
TGTGCCAGCAGCAATCAGGGAGGTGAGCAGTTCTTC
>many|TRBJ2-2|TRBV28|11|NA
CASSGTGELFF
TGTGCCAGCAGTGGTACCGGGGAGCTGTTTTTT
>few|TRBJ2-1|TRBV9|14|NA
CASSVGGGYNEQFF
TGTGCCAGCAGCGTAGGTGGGGGATACAATGAGCAGTTCTTC
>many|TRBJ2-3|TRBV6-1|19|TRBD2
CASSPSGLAGGPVTDTQYF
TGTGCCAGCAGCCCTTCAGGACTAGCGGGGGGGCCTGTCACAGATACGCAGTATTTT
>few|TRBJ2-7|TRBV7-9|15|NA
CASRSPGPDTYEQYF
TGTGCCAGCAGGTCCCCGGGACCAGACACCTACGAGCAGTACTTC
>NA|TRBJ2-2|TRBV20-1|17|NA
CSAADGHKPSNTGELFF
TGCAGTGCCGCAGACGGCCATAAGCCCTCGAACACCGGGGAGCTGTTTTTT
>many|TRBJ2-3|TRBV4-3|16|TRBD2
CASSHSGTSGPDTQYF
TGCGCCAGCAGCCATTCCGGGACTAGCGGACCAGATACGCAGTATTTT
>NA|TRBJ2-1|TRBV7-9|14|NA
CASSVDRSPNEQFF
TGTGCCAGCAGCGTTGACAGGTCACCCAATGAGCAGTTCTTC
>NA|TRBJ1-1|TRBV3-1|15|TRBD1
CASSQMGQGGTEAFF
TGTGCCAGCAGCCAGATGGGACAGGGGGGGACTGAAGCTTTCTTT
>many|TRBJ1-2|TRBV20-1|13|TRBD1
CSAEKGQGVGYTF
TGCAGTGCAGAAAAGGGACAGGGGGTTGGCTACACCTTC
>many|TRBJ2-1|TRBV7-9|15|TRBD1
CASSRGTGNHNEQFF
TGTGCCAGCAGCCGAGGGACAGGGAACCACAATGAGCAGTTCTTC
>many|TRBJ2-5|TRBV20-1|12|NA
CSARVGKETQYF
TGCAGTGCTAGGGTAGGGAAAGAGACCCAGTACTTC
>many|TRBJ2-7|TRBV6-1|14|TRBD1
CASRSGTGSYEQYF
TGTGCCAGCCGATCAGGGACAGGGTCCTACGAGCAGTACTTC
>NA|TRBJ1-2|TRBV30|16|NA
CAWSVPIASLIYGYTF
TGTGCCTGGAGTGTACCCATAGCCTCATTGATCTATGGCTACACCTTC
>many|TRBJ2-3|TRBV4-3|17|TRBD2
CASSPLTSGDFQVTQYF
TGCGCCAGCAGCCCCTTAACTAGCGGGGATTTCCAGGTTACGCAGTATTTT
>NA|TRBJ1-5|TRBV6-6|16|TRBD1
CASSSGQGAGNQPQHF
TGTGCCAGCAGCTCAGGACAGGGCGCAGGCAATCAGCCCCAGCATTTT